These 22 T cell receptor beta chains were sequenced from one sample in a study of shared clonotypes between healthy human individuals. The method was immunoSEQ multiplex PCR; TCRdb's version includes in-frame clones alone and lacks a portion of them. The table has over a million clones, about 74% seen once. The sequencing input was memory CD4+ T cells sorted from blood. The subset is: CD45RA-negative fraction. Receptors were obtained from a man aged 18 to 29 in good health.

The rearrangement uses TRBV9 and TRBJ2-3, with 11 positions matching TRBD1. The germline gives CDR1 SGDLS, CDR2 YYNGEE. This CDR3 region has 16 residues. The J segment lost 2 bases and the V segment lost 3 bases, leaving 5 bases of the junction unmatched. The CDR3 nucleotides are TGTGCCAGCAGCGAGGACAGGGGGCGTACCACAGATACGCAGTATTTT. Translating it yields CASSEDRGRTTDTQYF.

This clone was seen at least ten times. The chain has TRBV30 and TRBJ2-1; perhaps TRBD1 as D (6 bases). Germline CDR1 reads GTSNPN; CDR2 reads SVGIG (reference sequence). The V gene lost 4 bases and the J gene lost 6 bases, with 13 bases spanning the gap. The CDR3 runs 13 residues. The CDR3: CAWNLQGSNEQFF. The CDR3 bases are TGTGCCTGGAACCTACAGGGATCCAATGAGCAGTTCTTC. Full variable domain (outside the CDR3, taken from reference TRBV30 and TRBJ2-1): SQTIHQWPATLVQPVGSPLSLECTVEGTSNPNLYWYRQAAGRGLQLLFYSVGIGQISSEVPQNLSASRPQDRQFILSSKKLLLSDSGFYLCAWNLQGSNEQFFGPGTRLTVL.

This chain joins TRBV19 and TRBJ1-2; 10 nucleotides match TRBD1. The CDR3 sequence is 14 residues long. CDR1 is LNHDA and CDR2 is SQIVND in the germline V gene (reference sequence). Unmatched junction bases numbered 4, after V lost 5 bases and J lost 4 bases. The CDR3 loop is CASSATGGLYGYTF. In DNA form, the CDR3 reads TGTGCCAGTAGTGCGACAGGGGGCCTCTATGGCTACACCTTC.

The CDR3 region is CASSAGIFEAFF. The DNA for the CDR3 is TGTGCCAGCAGCGCAGGGATTTTCGAAGCTTTCTTT. V gene TRBV7-9 combines with J gene TRBJ1-1; tentatively, D is TRBD1 (5 bases). From germline, CDR1 is SEHNR and CDR2 FQNEAQ (reference sequence). The CDR3 is made up of 12 amino acids. V dropped 5 bases and J dropped 8 bases, with 12 bases sitting between them.

This clone was detected only a few times. The rearrangement uses TRBV27 and TRBJ1-5; D is possibly TRBD1 (5 bases). The germline V gene encodes CDR1 MNHEY and CDR2 SMNVEV (reference sequence). The V end was cut by 5 bases, the J end by 11 bases, with 19 bases between. This CDR3 has 14 amino acids. CDR3 residues: CASSPYEGSGAQHF. The DNA for the CDR3 is TGTGCCAGCAGTCCCTATGAGGGGAGCGGAGCCCAGCATTTT.

The V and J genes are TRBV7-2 and TRBJ1-6, with TRBD1 matching over 9 bases. Germline CDR1 SGHTA, CDR2 FQGNSA. V shed 8 bases, J shed 10 bases, and the junction held 9 bases outside the gene matches. CDR3 length equals 14 residues. The CDR3 loop is CASRLGQGESPLHF. The CDR3 DNA follows: TGTGCCAGCCGTTTGGGACAGGGAGAGTCACCCCTCCACTTT.

The chain has TRBV30 and TRBJ1-2; the D gene is possibly TRBD1 (6 bases). The CDR3 has 14 residues. Germline V CDR1 and CDR2: GTSNPN, SVGIG (reference sequence). The V gene lost 4 bases and the J gene lost 3 bases, with 15 bases spanning the gap. The DNA of the CDR3 is TGTGCCTGGACCTCGGACAGTAGGGACTATGGCTACACCTTC. This gives the protein CAWTSDSRDYGYTF.

The chain employs TRBV7-9 and TRBJ1-1; D call uncertain. This CDR3 region has 13 residues. Trimming shortened V by 2 bases and J by 0 bases, and 4 bases separated the two germline ends. Per germline, CDR1 SEHNR and CDR2 FQNEAQ (reference sequence). CDR3 bases: TGTGCCAGCAGCTTAAAAGTGAACACTGAAGCTTTCTTT. Its translation: CASSLKVNTEAFF. Based on the CDR3 plus reference TRBV7-9 and TRBJ1-1, the full variable domain is DTGVSQNPRHKITKRGQNVTFRCDPISEHNRLYWYRQTLGQGPEFLTYFQNEAQLEKSRLLSDRFSAERPKGSFSTLEIQRTEQGDSAMYLCASSLKVNTEAFFGQGTRLTVV.

The CDR3 DNA follows: TGTGCCAGCAGCATAACCGTCAACAGGGGGGATGAGCAGTTCTTC. Residues: CASSITVNRGDEQFF. The chain joins TRBV11-3 to TRBJ2-1; 8 bases are shared with TRBD1. The CDR3 consists of 15 residues. The V gene's germline CDR1 is SGHNT and CDR2 YENEEA. The ends lost 5 bases at V and 8 bases at J; junction bases unmatched: 11.

The chain recombines TRBV7-9 with TRBJ1-3, with a weak D call TRBD1 (6 bases). V lost 5 bases, J lost 0 bases, and 11 bases lay in between. CDR3 size: 15 residues. Germline values: CDR1 SEHNR, CDR2 FQNEAQ (reference sequence). CDR3 DNA sequence: TGTGCCAGCAGCATGAACAGGGTCTCTGGAAACACCATATATTTT. Protein: CASSMNRVSGNTIYF.

V and J are TRBV6-1 and TRBJ1-6; the match to TRBD1 covers 7 bases. Germline V gene lookup returns CDR1 MNHNS and CDR2 SASEGT. The junction had 6 bases not matched to a gene; V was cut back by 3 bases and J by 4 bases. The CDR3 extends over 16 amino acids. In nucleotides, the CDR3 is TGTGCCAGCAGTGAGCTCATGGGACAGTATAATTCACCCCTCCACTTT. As protein: CASSELMGQYNSPLHF.

The V call is TRBV19, the J call TRBJ1-4; 8 nucleotides agree with TRBD1. Germline CDR1 is LNHDA and CDR2 is SQIVND (reference sequence). This CDR3 has 15 residues. V shed 5 bases and J 7 bases; nucleotides not matched to a gene: 9. The CDR3 DNA is TGTGCCAGTAGTCCCGGACAGGGAGCATTTGAAAAACTGTTTTTT. Residues: CASSPGQGAFEKLFF.

The gene calls are TRBV5-1 and TRBJ2-7; 7 bases are a match to TRBD1. The CDR3 is made up of 14 amino acids. Germline assignment: CDR1 SGHRS and CDR2 YFSETQ. The trim removed 0 bases at V and 7 bases at J, leaving 7 bases unmatched. This CDR3 reads CASSLEVGGGEQYF. The CDR3 region has the DNA TGCGCCAGCAGCTTGGAGGTAGGGGGCGGGGAGCAGTACTTC.

This clone was seen just once. The chain recombines TRBV7-9 with TRBJ2-3, with D possibly matching TRBD2 (6 bases). Germline values: CDR1 SEHNR, CDR2 FQNEAQ (reference sequence). V was trimmed by 6 bases and J by 1 base, leaving 11 bases between them. The CDR3 sequence is 14 residues long. This CDR3 reads CASRSGAGTDTQYF. The CDR3 coding sequence is TGTGCCAGCAGGTCGGGAGCCGGCACAGATACGCAGTATTTT.

The chain couples TRBV7-2 to TRBJ2-7; tentatively, D is TRBD2 (5 bases). CDR1 SGHTA and CDR2 FQGNSA come from the germline V gene. The CDR3 runs 13 residues. The V and J ends lost 6 bases and 0 bases respectively, with 9 bases between them. This chain's CDR3 is CASRLRGSYEQYF. The CDR3 DNA sequence: TGTGCCAGCAGGCTTCGGGGCTCCTACGAGCAGTACTTC.

This clone was seen more than once but under ten times. The V gene is TRBV7-2, the J gene TRBJ2-5; no clear D gene. There are 13 residues in the CDR3. Deletions cut 5 bases from V and 4 bases from J, with 11 bases between. Germline lookup yields CDR1 SGHTA and CDR2 FQGNSA. CDR3: CASSPRLGETQYF. In DNA form, the CDR3 reads TGTGCCAGCAGCCCTCGCCTCGGAGAGACCCAGTACTTC.

For the CDR3, the DNA is TGTGCCAGCAGTACACACCGGGGAACAGGGGGGACCCAGTACTTC. Translated, it gives CASSTHRGTGGTQYF. V and J are TRBV6-5 and TRBJ2-5; 8 bases line up with TRBD1. This CDR3 spans 15 amino acids. Trimming cost V 5 bases and J 7 bases; bases outside gene matches: 12. Germline assignment: CDR1 MNHEY and CDR2 SVGAGI.

V usage is TRBV28 and J usage is TRBJ2-5, with a weak D call TRBD1 (6 bases). The V and J ends lost 6 bases and 5 bases respectively, with 13 bases between them. The CDR3 consists of 13 residues. The germline CDR1 and CDR2 sequences are MDHEN and SYDVKM. CDR3 nucleotides: TGTGCCAGCAGACAGGGATCGCGTGAGACCCAGTACTTC. As protein: CASRQGSRETQYF. Filled out from reference TRBV28 and TRBJ2-5, the complete variable domain reads DVKVTQSSRYLVKRTGEKVFLECVQDMDHENMFWYRQDPGLGLRLIYFSYDVKMKEKGDIPEGYSVSREKKERFSLILESASTNQTSMYLCASRQGSRETQYFGPGTRLLVL.

This clone occurred a few times. The gene calls are TRBV4-1 and TRBJ2-7; D gene unclear. V was cut by 4 bases and J by 7 bases, with 17 bases left in between. This CDR3 is built from 14 residues. Germline V gene data show CDR1 as MGHRA and CDR2 as YSYEKL. Here the CDR3 reads CASSLDVNVREQYF. For the CDR3, the DNA is TGCGCCAGCAGCCTCGACGTTAACGTTAGAGAGCAGTACTTC.

The chain combines TRBV11-2 with TRBJ1-1, with TRBD1 as a possible D gene (5 bases). CDR1 and CDR2 (germline): SGHAT, FQNNGV. The V end was cut by 1 base, the J end by 9 bases, with 12 bases between. The CDR3 is made up of 13 amino acids. CDR3 in amino acids: CASSLGVGTKAFF. CDR3 nucleotide sequence: TGTGCCAGCAGCTTAGGGGTAGGGACGAAAGCTTTCTTT.

The chain uses TRBV7-8 and TRBJ1-3, with TRBD1 as a possible D gene (6 bases). The CDR3 consists of 16 residues. From germline, CDR1 is SGHVS and CDR2 FQNEAQ. Trimming cost V 1 base and J 0 bases, with 10 bases left between them. CDR3 sequence: CASSLGGAISGNTIYF. As DNA, the CDR3 is TGTGCCAGCAGCTTAGGGGGGGCCATCTCTGGAAACACCATATATTTT. The full variable domain, rest sourced from reference TRBV7-8 and TRBJ1-3, is GAGVSQSPRYKVAKRGQDVALRCDPISGHVSLFWYQQALGQGPEFLTYFQNEAQLDKSGLPSDRFFAERPEGSVSTLKIQRTQQEDSAVYLCASSLGGAISGNTIYFGEGSWLTVV.

The chain combines TRBV6-6 with TRBJ2-7; unclear D gene. V was clipped by 6 bases and J by 0 bases, with 12 bases between them. Germline V gene sequence: CDR1 MNHNY, CDR2 SVGAGI (reference sequence). This CDR3 is built from 14 residues. The CDR3 DNA follows: TGTGCCAGCAGGGGATTATGGGACTCCTACGAGCAGTACTTC. It translates to CASRGLWDSYEQYF.